This T cell receptor (beta chain) is drawn from a study of patients and donors after allogeneic stem cell transplantation. The CDR3 is 16 amino acids. Germline assignment: CDR1 ENHRY and CDR2 SYGVKD. V shed 5 bases and J 6 bases; nucleotides not matched to a gene: 12. TCRdb redid the calling of the RT-PCR reads with MiXCR, one entry per CDR3 protein. The sample carries 150,000 or so distinct CDR3 sequences, approximately 24% recorded once. V is TRBV10-3 and J is TRBJ1-5; the match to TRBD1 covers 8 bases. Sequenced input: blood, either unsorted or a sorted T cell fraction (not recorded which). The sequence was collected from a human donor who was either an allogeneic HSCT recipient or a stem cell or donor lymphocyte infusion donor (not recorded which). It is not recorded whose cells these are; they may come from a transplant donor. CDR3 loop: CAISPDRGLLGQPQHF. As DNA, the CDR3 is TGTGCCATCAGTCCCGACAGGGGCCTCCTGGGTCAGCCCCAGCATTTT.